Below, 29 T cell receptor beta chains from the same sample are listed, as sequenced in a study of regulatory T cells in long-lasting Graves disease. Indicated time point: newly diagnosed GD, antithyroid drugs for less than 3 months. Extracted RNA from PBMCs served as the source of the TCR library. Researchers made TCR beta libraries by using iRepertoire HTBI primers and running Arm-PCR on CDR3 regions. One entry per CDR3 protein results from TCRdb running MiXCR on the multiplex PCR reads. The sample shows approximately 300,000 distinct CDR3 sequences, more than 15% of them seen only once. This material consisted of peripheral blood mononuclear cells (PBMCs), taken at new diagnosis, from a patient treated with antithyroid drugs. All receptors come from a female donor with Graves disease.

The sample holds many counts of this clonotype. The chain recombines TRBV11-3 with TRBJ1-6; D might be TRBD1 (5 bases). V was pared by 3 bases and J by 5 bases, with 8 bases between. The CDR3 loop spans 14 amino acids. The germline CDR1 and CDR2 sequences are SGHNT and YENEEA. The CDR3 nucleotides are TGTGCCAGCAGCTTCCGGGACCATAATTCACCCCTCCACTTT. It codes for CASSFRDHNSPLHF.

Many counts were recorded for this clonotype. The rearrangement joins TRBV11-2 to TRBJ1-5; D is unclear. V was clipped by 6 bases and J by 4 bases, with 10 bases between them. In germline, CDR1 is SGHAT, CDR2 FQNNGV. CDR3 length equals 13 residues. The CDR3 protein is CASSLNLNQPQHF. For the CDR3, the DNA is TGTGCCAGCAGTTTAAACTTAAATCAGCCCCAGCATTTT.

In this sample, this clonotype turned up many times. The J gene is TRBJ2-2, the V gene TRBV5-1; D unresolved. The V end lost 1 base, the J end lost 0 bases, and 1 base lay between the germline ends. The CDR3 extends over 13 amino acids. The germline CDR1 and CDR2 sequences are SGHRS and YFSETQ. The CDR3 region has the DNA TGCGCCAGCAGCTTGCCGAACACCGGGGAGCTGTTTTTT. Protein: CASSLPNTGELFF.

The table lists this clonotype with many counts. This chain joins TRBV12-3 or TRBV12-4 and TRBJ1-1; D remains ambiguous. CDR3 size: 15 residues. V lost 4 bases and J 0 bases, leaving 12 bases between the germline ends. CDR3 in amino acids: CASSYEVTMNTEAFF. CDR3 nucleotide sequence: TGTGCCAGCAGTTATGAGGTCACGATGAACACTGAAGCTTTCTTT.

This clonotype was observed at least ten times. The chain recombines TRBV11-2 with TRBJ1-1; perhaps TRBD1 as D (6 bases). Trimming left V 4 bases short and J 4 bases short, with 16 bases between. The germline V gene has CDR1 SGHAT and CDR2 FQNNGV. CDR3 length equals 15 residues. CDR3 in DNA: TGTGCCAGCAGCTCCAAGAGAGGGGGAAGCACTGAAGCTTTCTTT. It encodes CASSSKRGGSTEAFF.

V and J are TRBV24-1 and TRBJ2-7, with 8 nucleotides matching TRBD2. Germline values: CDR1 KGHDR, CDR2 SFDVKD. The ends lost 4 bases at V and 1 base at J; junction bases unmatched: 11. The length of the CDR3 is 17 residues. The CDR3 bases are TGTGCCACCAGTGACTTAAAAACGACTAGCGCATCCTACGAGCAGTACTTC. It translates to CATSDLKTTSASYEQYF.

Many counts were recorded for this clonotype. The J gene is TRBJ2-7, the V gene TRBV4-1; TRBD1 agrees at 7 bases. This CDR3 region has 16 residues. Trimming cost V 3 bases and J 1 base; bases outside gene matches: 9. Looked up from germline, CDR1 is MGHRA and CDR2 is YSYEKL. The CDR3 reads CASSQIGQVRSYEQYF. For the CDR3, the DNA is TGCGCCAGCAGCCAGATAGGACAGGTGAGGTCCTACGAGCAGTACTTC.

This clonotype occurred many times. This chain connects TRBV20-1 to TRBJ1-2; the D gene is possibly TRBD1 (5 bases). The V end lost 5 bases, the J end lost 5 bases, and 18 bases lay between the germline ends. The CDR3 runs to 14 residues. The germline gives CDR1 DFQATT, CDR2 SNEGSKA (reference sequence). The CDR3 DNA reads TGCAGTGCTCGGAGGGACGACGCGTCTTATGGCTACACCTTC. Translated: CSARRDDASYGYTF.

The sample holds many counts of this clonotype. V and J are TRBV10-3 and TRBJ1-2; no firm D call. Germline CDR1 reads ENHRY; CDR2 reads SYGVKD. Trimming left V 0 bases short and J 7 bases short, with 6 bases between. The CDR3 sequence is 12 residues long. Here the CDR3 DNA reads TGTGCCATCAGTGAGTCGACCCGTGGCTACACCTTC. It yields the protein CAISESTRGYTF.

This clonotype has just a few counts. Here the CDR3 DNA reads TGTGCCACCCAACAAACTCCGAAGGGACTAGCGGGAGTAGAGACCCAGTACTTC. Translating gives CATQQTPKGLAGVETQYF. The V gene is TRBV10-3, the J gene TRBJ2-5, with TRBD2 identical over 14 bases. Trimming at V came to 10 bases and at J to 4 bases, leaving 17 bases not matched to a gene. CDR3 length: 18 residues. Germline V CDR1 and CDR2: ENHRY, SYGVKD.

This clonotype was counted between two and nine times. A read error may produce the germline difference seen at one junction end. The V and J genes are TRBV7-7 and TRBJ2-3; tentative D call: TRBD1 (5 bases). Germline CDR1 reads SSHAT; CDR2 reads FNYEAQ (reference sequence). The CDR3 covers 14 residues. The CDR3 region has the DNA TGTGCTAGCAGCCCCTTACAGGGCACAGATACGCAGTATTTT. Protein sequence: CASSPLQGTDTQYF.

This clonotype was detected many times. V gene TRBV12-3 or TRBV12-4 combines with J gene TRBJ1-2; maybe TRBD1 (5 bases). V dropped 7 bases and J dropped 6 bases, with 21 bases sitting between them. The CDR3 contains 15 residues. The CDR3 spells CASTRPGRPGHGYTF. The CDR3 bases are TGTGCCAGCACCCGGCCGGGACGGCCTGGGCATGGCTACACCTTC.

This clonotype was seen repeatedly, ten times or more. This chain joins TRBV3-1 and TRBJ2-1, with TRBD1 matching over 8 bases. This CDR3 is 15 amino acids long. J was trimmed by 7 bases and V by 5 bases; bases with no gene match: 10. Germline CDR1 reads LGHDT; CDR2 reads YNNKEL (reference sequence). The CDR3 region is CASSERHRGYNEQFF. The CDR3 nucleotides read TGTGCCAGCAGCGAGCGTCACAGGGGGTATAATGAGCAGTTCTTC.

This clonotype was seen repeatedly, ten times or more. The genes are TRBV18 and TRBJ2-7; 10 bases map to TRBD2. Germline V lookup: CDR1 KGHSH, CDR2 LQKENI. CDR3 length: 14 residues. Trimming removed 8 bases from V and 2 bases from J; junction bases left unmatched: 6. CDR3 protein: CASSPGLAAYEQYF. The CDR3 bases are TGTGCCAGCAGCCCCGGACTAGCGGCCTACGAGCAGTACTTC.

This clonotype was seen at least ten times. The chain couples TRBV19 to TRBJ2-2, with unresolved D. CDR1 LNHDA and CDR2 SQIVND come from the germline V gene (reference sequence). With 8 bases removed from V and 5 bases from J, the gap between germline ends came to 18 bases. CDR3 length equals 15 residues. The CDR3 sequence is CASGVGRLITGELFF. The CDR3 DNA is TGTGCCAGTGGGGTGGGCCGACTCATTACCGGGGAGCTGTTTTTT.

V and J are TRBV2 and TRBJ1-5; TRBD1 agrees at 10 bases. Germline CDR1 reads SNHLY; CDR2 reads FYNNEI. The CDR3 has 15 amino acids. J lost 3 bases, V lost 10 bases, and 9 bases had no gene match. This CDR3 is CATREGQGDNQPQHF. The CDR3 DNA follows: TGTGCCACCAGAGAAGGACAGGGGGACAATCAGCCCCAGCATTTT.

This clonotype was detected many times. The chain has TRBV12-3 or TRBV12-4 and TRBJ2-5, with D perhaps given as TRBD1 or TRBD2 (5 bases each). V lost 4 bases and J lost 0, with 6 bases in between. This CDR3 spans 13 amino acids. The CDR3, as DNA: TGTGCCAGCAGTTGGGGGAACCAAGAGACCCAGTACTTC. Its translation: CASSWGNQETQYF.

Many counts were recorded for this clonotype. The CDR3 sequence: CASSTMQGPYEQYF. DNA of the CDR3: TGTGCCAGCAGTACCATGCAGGGTCCCTACGAGCAGTACTTC. This sequence joins TRBV27 and TRBJ2-7; D may be TRBD1 (5 bases). Trimming pared 5 bases from V and 2 bases from J, leaving 13 bases between. Germline-derived CDR1 and CDR2 are MNHEY and SMNVEV (reference sequence). This CDR3 is built from 14 residues.

This clonotype was seen repeatedly, ten times or more. The chain joins TRBV28 to TRBJ2-2; tentatively, D is TRBD1 (6 bases). This CDR3 has 13 residues. Germline assignment: CDR1 MDHEN and CDR2 SYDVKM. V was pared by 8 bases and J by 2 bases, with 9 bases between. The CDR3 here is CASEDRNTGELFF. For the CDR3, the DNA is TGTGCCAGCGAGGACAGAAACACCGGGGAGCTGTTTTTT.

This clonotype was detected many times. The V and J genes are TRBV28 and TRBJ2-1; no definite D call. The CDR3 loop spans 16 amino acids. Germline V gives CDR1 MDHEN, CDR2 SYDVKM. Trimming took off 6 bases at V and 0 bases at J, with 15 bases between the two ends. CDR3 amino acids: CASRGWSETSYNEQFF. CDR3 nucleotides: TGTGCCAGCAGGGGTTGGTCGGAGACCTCCTACAATGAGCAGTTCTTC.

At least ten counts were recorded for this clonotype. V gene TRBV6-2 or TRBV6-3 combines with J gene TRBJ1-2; D uncertain. This CDR3 region has 10 residues. The germline V gene encodes CDR1 MNHEY and CDR2 SVGEGT. Trimming took off 6 bases at V and 6 bases at J, with 5 bases between the two ends. The CDR3: CASSVDGYTF. Written as DNA, the CDR3 is TGTGCCAGCAGCGTCGATGGCTACACCTTC.

This clonotype was seen more than once but under ten times. V and J are TRBV2 and TRBJ2-6; TRBD1 matches 9 bases. With 7 bases clipped from V and 0 bases from J, the junction kept 7 bases outside the gene matches. The CDR3 consists of 17 residues. From germline, CDR1 is SNHLY and CDR2 FYNNEI. The CDR3 reads CASMGDRESSGANVLTF. In nucleotides, the CDR3 is TGTGCCAGCATGGGGGACAGGGAGAGCTCTGGGGCCAACGTCCTGACTTTC.

This clonotype was detected many times. The rearrangement joins TRBV2 to TRBJ1-6; the match to TRBD1 covers 8 bases. Germline V lookup: CDR1 SNHLY, CDR2 FYNNEI. The V segment lost 6 bases and the J segment 10 bases; nucleotides outside the gene matches: 8. The CDR3 contains 14 residues. CDR3 residues: CASRATGARSPLHF. CDR3 sequence (DNA): TGTGCCAGCAGGGCGACAGGGGCGAGGTCACCCCTCCACTTT.

In this sample, this clonotype turned up many times. This chain uses TRBV24-1 with TRBJ2-1; 11 bases map to TRBD2. This CDR3 region has 15 residues. From germline, CDR1 is KGHDR and CDR2 SFDVKD. Trimming at V came to 2 bases and at J to 8 bases, leaving 4 bases not matched to a gene. In nucleotides, the CDR3 is TGTGCCACCAGTGATTCGACTAGCGGGAACCATGAGCAGTTCTTC. This translates into CATSDSTSGNHEQFF.

Ten or more counts support this clonotype. The V call is TRBV11-2, the J call TRBJ1-1, with 8 bases fitting TRBD1. The CDR3 totals 14 residues. The V gene's germline CDR1 is SGHAT and CDR2 FQNNGV. V trimming: 5 bases; J trimming: 7 bases; junction bases outside the gene matches: 9. CDR3: CASSLRQGLGEAFF. In DNA, the CDR3 is TGTGCCAGCAGCCTTAGACAGGGGTTGGGTGAAGCTTTCTTT.

The CDR3 region is CASASTGTETQYF. The CDR3 DNA reads as TGTGCCAGCGCATCGACAGGGACAGAGACCCAGTACTTC. The chain uses TRBV6-5 and TRBJ2-5; 7 nucleotides agree with TRBD1. With 8 bases clipped from V and 4 bases from J, the junction kept 7 bases outside the gene matches. Germline V lookup: CDR1 MNHEY, CDR2 SVGAGI. The CDR3 is 13 amino acids.

This clonotype was seen ten or more times. The chain has TRBV28 and TRBJ2-1, with 14 bases identical to TRBD2. This CDR3 has 16 amino acids. Germline V gene sequence: CDR1 MDHEN, CDR2 SYDVKM. V was clipped by 5 bases and J by 3 bases; unmatched bases: 3. The CDR3 here is CASSLGLAGGYNEQFF. The CDR3 bases are TGTGCCAGCAGTCTCGGACTAGCGGGAGGCTACAATGAGCAGTTCTTC. Variable domain in full (rest from reference TRBV28 and TRBJ2-1): DVKVTQSSRYLVKRTGEKVFLECVQDMDHENMFWYRQDPGLGLRLIYFSYDVKMKEKGDIPEGYSVSREKKERFSLILESASTNQTSMYLCASSLGLAGGYNEQFFGPGTRLTVL.

This clonotype was seen a single time. This may stem from a read error, because a much larger clone lies one nucleotide away. The chain carries TRBV19 and TRBJ1-1; no clear D. CDR1 LNHDA and CDR2 SQIVND come from the germline V gene (reference sequence). The CDR3 has 13 amino acids. The CDR3 spells CTSSMRENTEAFF. In DNA form, the CDR3 reads TGTACCAGTAGTATGAGGGAGAACACTGAAGCTTTCTTT.

With respect to this clonotype: This could be a read error, since a much larger clone is one nucleotide away. The chain employs TRBV12-3 or TRBV12-4 and TRBJ1-6, with TRBD1 matching 10 bases. The CDR3 runs to 15 residues. CDR3 DNA: TGTGCCAGCAGCCAATCGGGACAGGGGCATTCACCCCTCCGCTTT. It encodes CASSQSGQGHSPLRF.